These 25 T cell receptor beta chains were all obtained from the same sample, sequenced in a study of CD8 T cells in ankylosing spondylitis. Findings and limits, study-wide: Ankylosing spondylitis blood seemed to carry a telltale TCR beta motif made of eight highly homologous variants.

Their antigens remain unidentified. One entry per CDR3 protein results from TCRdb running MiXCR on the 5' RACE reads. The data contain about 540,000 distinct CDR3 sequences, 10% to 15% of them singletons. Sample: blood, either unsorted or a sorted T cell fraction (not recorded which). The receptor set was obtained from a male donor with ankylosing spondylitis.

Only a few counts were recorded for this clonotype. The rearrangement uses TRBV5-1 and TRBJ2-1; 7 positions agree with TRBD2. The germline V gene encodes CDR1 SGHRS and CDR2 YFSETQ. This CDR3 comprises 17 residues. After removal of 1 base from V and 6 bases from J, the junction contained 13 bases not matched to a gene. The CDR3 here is CASSLTASGTAINEQFF. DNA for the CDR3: TGCGCCAGCAGCTTGACAGCGAGCGGGACGGCGATCAATGAGCAGTTCTTC.

The CDR3 DNA reads as TGTGCCAGCAGCTCTCCGGTCGGGGCCGCTAACTATGGCTACACCTTC. Translating gives CASSSPVGAANYGYTF. V usage is TRBV11-2 and J usage is TRBJ1-2; weak D call: TRBD1 (5 bases). This CDR3 is built from 16 residues. V was trimmed by 4 bases and J by 0 bases, leaving 15 bases between them. The germline CDR1 and CDR2 sequences are SGHAT and FQNNGV.

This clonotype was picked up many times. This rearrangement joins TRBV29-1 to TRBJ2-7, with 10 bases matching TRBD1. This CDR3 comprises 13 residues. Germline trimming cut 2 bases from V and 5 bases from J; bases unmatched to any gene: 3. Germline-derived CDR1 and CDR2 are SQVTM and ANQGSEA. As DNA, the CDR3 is TGCAGCGTTGAAAGGACAGGGGGGGACGAGCAGTACTTC. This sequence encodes CSVERTGGDEQYF.

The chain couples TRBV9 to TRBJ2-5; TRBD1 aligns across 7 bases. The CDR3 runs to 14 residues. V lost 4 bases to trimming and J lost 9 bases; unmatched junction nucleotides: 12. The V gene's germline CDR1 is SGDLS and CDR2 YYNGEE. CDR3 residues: CASSTRGQSWAQYF. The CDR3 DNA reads TGTGCCAGCAGCACCCGGGGACAGTCCTGGGCCCAGTACTTC.

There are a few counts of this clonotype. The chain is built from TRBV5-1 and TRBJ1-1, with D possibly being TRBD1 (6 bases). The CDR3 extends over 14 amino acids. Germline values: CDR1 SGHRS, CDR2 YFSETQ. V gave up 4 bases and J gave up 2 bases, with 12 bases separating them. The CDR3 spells CASSELTGNTEAFF. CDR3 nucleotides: TGCGCCAGCAGCGAATTGACAGGTAACACTGAAGCTTTCTTT.

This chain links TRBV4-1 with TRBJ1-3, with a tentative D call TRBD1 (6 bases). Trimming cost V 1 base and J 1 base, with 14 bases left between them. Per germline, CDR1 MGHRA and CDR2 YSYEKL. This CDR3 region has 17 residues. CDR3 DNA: TGCGCCAGCAGCCAAGGGAGGGGGGGCAGATCTGGAAACACCATATATTTT. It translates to CASSQGRGGRSGNTIYF.

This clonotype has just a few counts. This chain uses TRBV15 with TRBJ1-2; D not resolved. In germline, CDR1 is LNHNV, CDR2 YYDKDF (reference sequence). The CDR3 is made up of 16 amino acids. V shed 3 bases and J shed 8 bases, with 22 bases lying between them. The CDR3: CATSSYPGDPLLGYTF. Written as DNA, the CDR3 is TGTGCCACCAGCAGTTACCCGGGAGATCCTCTATTGGGCTACACCTTC.

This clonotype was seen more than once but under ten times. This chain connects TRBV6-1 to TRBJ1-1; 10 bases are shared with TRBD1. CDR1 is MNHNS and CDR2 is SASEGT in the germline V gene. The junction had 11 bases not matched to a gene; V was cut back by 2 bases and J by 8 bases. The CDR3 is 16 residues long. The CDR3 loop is CASSERGTGAFNEAFF. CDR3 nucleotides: TGTGCCAGCAGTGAAAGGGGGACAGGGGCCTTCAACGAAGCTTTCTTT.

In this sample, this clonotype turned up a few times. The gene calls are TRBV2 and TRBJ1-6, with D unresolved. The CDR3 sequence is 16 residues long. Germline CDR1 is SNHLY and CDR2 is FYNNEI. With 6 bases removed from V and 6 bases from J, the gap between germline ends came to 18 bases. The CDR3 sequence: CASRGTRGSGNSPLHF. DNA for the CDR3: TGTGCCAGCAGGGGAACCCGGGGATCGGGTAATTCACCCCTCCACTTT.

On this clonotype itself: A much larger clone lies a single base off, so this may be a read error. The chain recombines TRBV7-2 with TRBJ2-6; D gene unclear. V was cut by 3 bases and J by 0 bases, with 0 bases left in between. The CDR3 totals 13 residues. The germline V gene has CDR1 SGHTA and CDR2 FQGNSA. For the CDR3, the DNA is TGTGCCAGCAGCTTCTCTGGGGCCAACGTCCTGACTTTC. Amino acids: CASSFSGANVLTF.

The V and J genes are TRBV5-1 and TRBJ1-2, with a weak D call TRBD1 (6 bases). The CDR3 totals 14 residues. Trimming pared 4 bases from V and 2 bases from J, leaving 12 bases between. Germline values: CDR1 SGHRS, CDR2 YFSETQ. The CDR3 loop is CASSPAQGNYGYTF. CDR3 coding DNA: TGCGCCAGCAGCCCGGCCCAGGGGAACTATGGCTACACCTTC.

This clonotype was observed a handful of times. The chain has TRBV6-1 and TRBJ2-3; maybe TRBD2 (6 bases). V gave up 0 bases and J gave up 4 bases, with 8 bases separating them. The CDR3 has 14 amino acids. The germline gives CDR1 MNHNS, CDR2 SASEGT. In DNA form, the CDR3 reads TGTGCCAGCAGTGAAGCGGGAGGCGCAGATACGCAGTATTTT. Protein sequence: CASSEAGGADTQYF.

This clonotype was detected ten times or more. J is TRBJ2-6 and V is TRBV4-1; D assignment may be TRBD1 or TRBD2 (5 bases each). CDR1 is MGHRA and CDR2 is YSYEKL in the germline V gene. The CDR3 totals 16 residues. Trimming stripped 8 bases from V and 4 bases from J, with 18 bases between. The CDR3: CASGVGVVTGANVLTF. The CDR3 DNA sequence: TGCGCCAGCGGTGTGGGGGTGGTAACAGGGGCCAACGTCCTGACTTTC.

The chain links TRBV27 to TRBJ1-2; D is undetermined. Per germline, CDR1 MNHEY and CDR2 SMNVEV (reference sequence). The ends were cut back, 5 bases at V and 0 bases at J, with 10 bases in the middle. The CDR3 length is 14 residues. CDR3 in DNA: TGTGCCAGCAGTCCCCATATGTCTAACTATGGCTACACCTTC. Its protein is CASSPHMSNYGYTF.

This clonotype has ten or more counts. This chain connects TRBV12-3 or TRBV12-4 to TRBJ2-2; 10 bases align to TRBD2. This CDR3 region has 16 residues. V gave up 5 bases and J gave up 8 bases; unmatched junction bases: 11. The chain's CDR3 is CASSPRLAGVTGELFF. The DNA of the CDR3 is TGTGCCAGCAGTCCCCGGCTAGCGGGAGTGACGGGGGAGCTGTTTTTT.

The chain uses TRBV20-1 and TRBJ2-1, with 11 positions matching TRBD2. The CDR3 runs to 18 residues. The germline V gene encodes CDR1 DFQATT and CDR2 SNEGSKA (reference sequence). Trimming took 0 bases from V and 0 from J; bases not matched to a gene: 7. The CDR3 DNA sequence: TGCAGTGCTAGAGATCTAGCCGGGACTAGCGGCTCCTACAATGAGCAGTTCTTC. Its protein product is CSARDLAGTSGSYNEQFF.

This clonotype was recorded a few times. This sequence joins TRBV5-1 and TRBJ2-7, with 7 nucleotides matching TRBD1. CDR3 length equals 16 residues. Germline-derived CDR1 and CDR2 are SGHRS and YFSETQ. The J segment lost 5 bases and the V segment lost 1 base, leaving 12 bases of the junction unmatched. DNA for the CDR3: TGCGCCAGCAGCTTGTTTCGTTCAGGGGGTACCCACGAGCAGTACTTC. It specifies CASSLFRSGGTHEQYF.

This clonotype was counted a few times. In nucleotides, the CDR3 is TGTGCCAGCAGCCCGGGTTCGAACTCCTACGAGCAGTACTTC. This encodes CASSPGSNSYEQYF. The chain joins TRBV7-8 to TRBJ2-7; no firm D call. V was pared by 5 bases and J by 0 bases, with 11 bases between. Per the germline V gene, CDR1 is SGHVS and CDR2 is FQNEAQ. The CDR3 has 14 residues.

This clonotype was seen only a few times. The CDR3 here is CASSLVQGGPQETQYF. In nucleotides, the CDR3 is TGCGCCAGCAGCTTGGTTCAGGGTGGGCCCCAAGAGACCCAGTACTTC. The gene calls are TRBV5-1 and TRBJ2-5, with D tentatively TRBD1 (5 bases). Germline V gene data show CDR1 as SGHRS and CDR2 as YFSETQ. This CDR3 is 16 amino acids long. The ends were cut back, 0 bases at V and 1 base at J, with 13 bases in the middle.

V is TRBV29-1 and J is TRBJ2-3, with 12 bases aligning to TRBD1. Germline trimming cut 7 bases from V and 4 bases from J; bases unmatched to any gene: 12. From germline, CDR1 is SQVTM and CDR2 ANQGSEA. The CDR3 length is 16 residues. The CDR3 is CSGAGTGGAGADTQYF. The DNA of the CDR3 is TGCAGCGGGGCCGGGACAGGGGGCGCGGGCGCAGATACGCAGTATTTT.

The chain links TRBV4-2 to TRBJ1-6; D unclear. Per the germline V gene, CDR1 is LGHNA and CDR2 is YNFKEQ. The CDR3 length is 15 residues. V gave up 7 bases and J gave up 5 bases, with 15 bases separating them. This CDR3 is CASTPGGGNNSPLHF. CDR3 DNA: TGTGCCAGCACCCCTGGTGGCGGGAATAATTCACCCCTCCACTTT.

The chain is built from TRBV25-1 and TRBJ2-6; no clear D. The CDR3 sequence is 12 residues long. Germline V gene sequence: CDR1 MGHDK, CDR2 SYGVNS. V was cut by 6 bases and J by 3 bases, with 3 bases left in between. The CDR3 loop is CASRGGANVLTF. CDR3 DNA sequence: TGTGCCAGCAGGGGTGGGGCCAACGTCCTGACTTTC.

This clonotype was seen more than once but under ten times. DNA for the CDR3: TGTGCCAGCAGCTTAGATTCGGCAGGGGGACAAGAGACCCAGTACTTC. Translated: CASSLDSAGGQETQYF. This chain uses TRBV11-3 with TRBJ2-5, with 7 bases identical to TRBD1. Germline CDR1 and CDR2: SGHNT and YENEEA. This CDR3 contains 16 residues. V was clipped by 0 bases and J by 2 bases; unmatched bases: 6.

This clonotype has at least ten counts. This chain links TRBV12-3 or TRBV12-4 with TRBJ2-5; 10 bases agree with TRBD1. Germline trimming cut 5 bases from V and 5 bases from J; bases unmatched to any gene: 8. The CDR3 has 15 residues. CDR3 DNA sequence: TGTGCCAGCAGTCCCGCCGGGACAGGGGAGGAGACCCAGTACTTC. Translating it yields CASSPAGTGEETQYF.

CDR3 protein: CASSGTDGSTDTQYF. DNA for the CDR3: TGTGCCAGCAGTGGAACGGACGGAAGCACAGATACGCAGTATTTT. The chain links TRBV28 to TRBJ2-3; D is uncertain. The CDR3 sequence is 15 residues long. Germline V lookup: CDR1 MDHEN, CDR2 SYDVKM. Trimming shortened V by 5 bases and J by 0 bases, and 12 bases separated the two germline ends. Combining the CDR3 with reference TRBV28 and TRBJ2-3 gives the whole variable domain DVKVTQSSRYLVKRTGEKVFLECVQDMDHENMFWYRQDPGLGLRLIYFSYDVKMKEKGDIPEGYSVSREKKERFSLILESASTNQTSMYLCASSGTDGSTDTQYFGPGTRLTVL.